Following are 4 T cell receptor beta chains from one sample sequenced in a study of cytomegalovirus exposure and HLA in healthy donors. The PCR contained 60 Vbeta and 13 Jbeta primers. Clones were read by immunoSEQ multiplex PCR, and TCRdb kept only the in-frame ones, dropping some. The sample records 200,000 to 250,000 clones, approximately 80% being singletons. Sequenced: PBMCs. The receptors stem from a girl aged 5 to 17 in good health and CMV-seronegative.

The chain combines TRBV28 with TRBJ1-1, with D possibly matching TRBD1 (5 bases). V dropped 8 bases and J dropped 4 bases, with 14 bases sitting between them. CDR1 is MDHEN, CDR2 SYDVKM, per germline. The CDR3 spans 13 residues. CDR3 nucleotides: TGTGCCAGCGTACGCTCGGGGGGCACTGAAGCTTTCTTT. Protein: CASVRSGGTEAFF.

The chain is built from TRBV6-6 and TRBJ1-1; weak D call: TRBD1 (6 bases). V dropped 7 bases and J dropped 6 bases, with 12 bases sitting between them. This CDR3 has 12 amino acids. The germline V gene encodes CDR1 MNHNY and CDR2 SVGAGI (reference sequence). The CDR3 loop reads CASTEQGSEAFF. DNA of the CDR3: TGTGCCAGCACCGAACAGGGTTCTGAAGCTTTCTTT.

The CDR3 sequence: CASSLNSHTDTQYF. The CDR3 coding sequence is TGTGCCAGCAGTTTAAACAGTCACACAGATACGCAGTATTTT. This chain joins TRBV27 and TRBJ2-3; D gene uncertain. Trimming pared 2 bases from V and 2 bases from J, leaving 8 bases between. Germline V gene sequence: CDR1 MNHEY, CDR2 SMNVEV (reference sequence). There are 14 residues in the CDR3.

The rearrangement joins TRBV5-5 to TRBJ1-2; 7 nucleotides align to TRBD1. V gave up 5 bases and J gave up 2 bases; unmatched junction bases: 3. The CDR3 length is 13 residues. CDR1 and CDR2 (germline): SGHKS, YYEKEE (reference sequence). Here the CDR3 reads CASRGQSNYGYTF. The CDR3 nucleotides read TGTGCCAGCAGGGGACAGAGCAACTATGGCTACACCTTC. The complete variable domain, with remaining parts taken from reference TRBV5-5 and TRBJ1-2, reads DAGVTQSPTHLIKTRGQQVTLRCSPISGHKSVSWYQQVLGQGPQFIFQYYEKEERGRGNFPDRFSARQFPNYSSELNVNALLLGDSALYLCASRGQSNYGYTFGSGTRLTVV.